This is a list of T cell receptor beta chains from one sample in a study of cytotoxic CD8 clonotypes in ibrutinib-treated CLL. The table came from immunoSEQ multiplex PCR; TCRdb's copy has only in-frame clones and leaves some out. The data contain roughly 50,000 clones, 45% to 60% of them singletons. The sequencing used PBMCs, collected after 24 months of ibrutinib treatment. Source of these receptors: a human donor with chronic lymphocytic leukemia. Each CDR3 is given with its conserved first and last residue. The order of the fields is V gene, D gene, clone size, J gene, CDR3 DNA, CDR3 protein. A D gene is named only where the DNA matches it firmly. Rows give clone size only sometimes, using once, few, many, or a class for an expanded clone.

V gene: TRBV27
D gene: TRBD1
clone size: once
J gene: TRBJ1-5
CDR3 DNA: TGTGCCAGCAGTCCTTATCCCGACAGGGGAAATCAGCCCCAGCATTTT
CDR3 protein: CASSPYPDRGNQPQHF

V gene: TRBV10-3
D gene: .
clone size: few
J gene: TRBJ1-2
CDR3 DNA: TGTGCCATCAGTCGGGCCTTAGATAACTATGGCTACACCTTC
CDR3 protein: CAISRALDNYGYTF

V gene: TRBV9
D gene: .
clone size: .
J gene: TRBJ2-7
CDR3 DNA: TGTGCCAGCAGCGCCCGGGACTTTTCCTACGAGCAGTACTTC
CDR3 protein: CASSARDFSYEQYF

V gene: TRBV7-9
D gene: TRBD1
clone size: .
J gene: TRBJ1-1
CDR3 DNA: TGTGCCAGCAGCTACGCAGGGGGAGGAAACACTGAAGCTTTCTTT
CDR3 protein: CASSYAGGGNTEAFF

V gene: TRBV29-1
D gene: TRBD2
clone size: .
J gene: TRBJ2-3
CDR3 DNA: TGCAGCGTCCAAGAGTCCCTAGCGGGGGGCTCTAGCACAGATACGAAGTATTTT
CDR3 protein: CSVQESLAGGSSTDTKYF

V gene: TRBV5-1
D gene: TRBD1
clone size: .
J gene: TRBJ1-4
CDR3 DNA: TGCGCCAGCAGCCCGGGACAGCCTAATGAAAAACTGTTTTTT
CDR3 protein: CASSPGQPNEKLFF

V gene: TRBV5-6
D gene: .
clone size: few
J gene: TRBJ1-2
CDR3 DNA: TGTGCCAGCAGCTTGGCCGGTAATAGCAGGGACTATGGCTACACCTTC
CDR3 protein: CASSLAGNSRDYGYTF

V gene: TRBV19
D gene: .
clone size: few
J gene: TRBJ1-2
CDR3 DNA: TGTGCCAGTGCCAGACAGCCCGCTGGAGGCTACACCTTC
CDR3 protein: CASARQPAGGYTF

V gene: TRBV2
D gene: .
clone size: .
J gene: TRBJ2-7
CDR3 DNA: TGTGCCAGCAGTGTGTCCAGGGACGAGCAGTACTTC
CDR3 protein: CASSVSRDEQYF

V gene: TRBV2
D gene: .
clone size: .
J gene: TRBJ2-3
CDR3 DNA: TGTGCCAGCAGCAGGGCCCCGGGCCAAACAGATACGCAGTATTTT
CDR3 protein: CASSRAPGQTDTQYF

V gene: TRBV2
D gene: .
clone size: .
J gene: TRBJ2-7
CDR3 DNA: TGTGCCAGCAGTGAAGACAGGGAAGCCGCCTACGAGCAGTACTTC
CDR3 protein: CASSEDREAAYEQYF

V gene: TRBV29-1
D gene: .
clone size: .
J gene: TRBJ1-3
CDR3 DNA: TGCAGCGTTGGCCTCGGACAGTCCGGGAACACCATATATTTT
CDR3 protein: CSVGLGQSGNTIYF

V gene: TRBV6-1
D gene: TRBD1
clone size: few
J gene: TRBJ2-7
CDR3 DNA: TGTGCCAGCAGTGAAGTGGGACAGGGTCCCTACGAGCAGTACTTC
CDR3 protein: CASSEVGQGPYEQYF

V gene: TRBV6-6
D gene: .
clone size: .
J gene: TRBJ1-2
CDR3 DNA: TGTGCCAGCAGTTATCGGAGGACTGCAAACTATGGCTACACCTTC
CDR3 protein: CASSYRRTANYGYTF

V gene: TRBV19
D gene: .
clone size: .
J gene: TRBJ1-5
CDR3 DNA: TGTGCCAGTAGTATCACACCCAATCAGCCCCAGCATTTT
CDR3 protein: CASSITPNQPQHF

V gene: TRBV5-1
D gene: .
clone size: .
J gene: TRBJ1-1
CDR3 DNA: TGCGCCAGCAGCTTGGCTGGACCGACATACACTGAAGCTTTCTTT
CDR3 protein: CASSLAGPTYTEAFF

V gene: TRBV18
D gene: TRBD1
clone size: .
J gene: TRBJ2-1
CDR3 DNA: TGTGCCAGCTCCCCGGGACAGGGGGCGGGGAATGAGCAGTTCTTC
CDR3 protein: CASSPGQGAGNEQFF

V gene: TRBV6-1
D gene: TRBD1
clone size: few
J gene: TRBJ2-1
CDR3 DNA: TGTGCCAGCAGCGGCCTACAGGGGGCCGAGCAGTTCTTC
CDR3 protein: CASSGLQGAEQFF

V gene: TRBV6-5
D gene: .
clone size: .
J gene: TRBJ2-2
CDR3 DNA: TGTGCCAGCAGTTACATTCCCGGTGGCGCCGGGGAGCTGTTTTTT
CDR3 protein: CASSYIPGGAGELFF

V gene: TRBV27
D gene: TRBD2
clone size: .
J gene: TRBJ2-1
CDR3 DNA: TGTGCCAGCAGTAGAGCGGGGGCGATCTACAATGAGCAGTTCTTC
CDR3 protein: CASSRAGAIYNEQFF

V gene: TRBV6-1
D gene: .
clone size: few
J gene: TRBJ1-4
CDR3 DNA: TGTGCCAGCAGGGAGAGGGCAACTAATGAAAAACTGTTTTTT
CDR3 protein: CASRERATNEKLFF

V gene: TRBV6-1
D gene: .
clone size: .
J gene: TRBJ1-2
CDR3 DNA: TGTGCCAGCAGTGGGTCGGGGCCCTATGGCTACACCTTC
CDR3 protein: CASSGSGPYGYTF

V gene: TRBV6-1
D gene: TRBD1
clone size: .
J gene: TRBJ2-7
CDR3 DNA: TGTGCCAGCAGGAGGACAGGGTTCCACGAGCAGTACTTC
CDR3 protein: CASRRTGFHEQYF

V gene: TRBV11-2
D gene: .
clone size: .
J gene: TRBJ1-4
CDR3 DNA: TGTGCCAGCAGCAGAAACCGAAATGAAAAACTGTTTTTT
CDR3 protein: CASSRNRNEKLFF

V gene: TRBV5-1
D gene: .
clone size: .
J gene: TRBJ1-1
CDR3 DNA: TGCGCCAGCAGCCCGGGGGCGGCGGGCACTGAAGCTTTCTTT
CDR3 protein: CASSPGAAGTEAFF

V gene: TRBV5-4
D gene: .
clone size: few
J gene: TRBJ2-2
CDR3 DNA: TGTGCCAGCAGCTTGGGGGAGAACACCGGGGAGCTGTTTTTT
CDR3 protein: CASSLGENTGELFF

V gene: TRBV19
D gene: .
clone size: .
J gene: TRBJ1-6
CDR3 DNA: TGTGCCAGTAGTACCCGGGACTCTAGCAATTCACCCCTCCACTTT
CDR3 protein: CASSTRDSSNSPLHF

V gene: TRBV4-2
D gene: TRBD2
clone size: .
J gene: TRBJ2-3
CDR3 DNA: TGTGCCAGCAGCCAAGAGCCGCGGGGGGAAACTAGCACAGATACGCAGTATTTT
CDR3 protein: CASSQEPRGETSTDTQYF

V gene: TRBV19
D gene: .
clone size: few
J gene: TRBJ1-1
CDR3 DNA: TGTGCCAGTAGTATTCTTTGGGGTAGGGGGAACACTGAAGCTTTCTTT
CDR3 protein: CASSILWGRGNTEAFF

V gene: TRBV7-8
D gene: TRBD1
clone size: .
J gene: TRBJ2-7
CDR3 DNA: TGTGCCAGCAGCTTAGGGGACAGGGTATATTACGAGCAGTACTTC
CDR3 protein: CASSLGDRVYYEQYF

V gene: TRBV5-6
D gene: .
clone size: .
J gene: TRBJ2-7
CDR3 DNA: TGTGCCAGCAGCTTGGGGGGTGCCGTATACGAGCAGTACTTC
CDR3 protein: CASSLGGAVYEQYF

V gene: TRBV5-1
D gene: TRBD1
clone size: .
J gene: TRBJ2-7
CDR3 DNA: TGCGCCAGCAGCTTGACAGGGGTCTACGAGCAGTACTTC
CDR3 protein: CASSLTGVYEQYF

V gene: TRBV14
D gene: TRBD2
clone size: .
J gene: TRBJ2-1
CDR3 DNA: TGTGCCAGCAGCCCTAGCGGGGGTGGTGAGCAGTTCTTC
CDR3 protein: CASSPSGGGEQFF

V gene: TRBV5-6
D gene: .
clone size: .
J gene: TRBJ1-4
CDR3 DNA: TGTGCCAGCAGCCTTTTGGGGCCCTCCGGAAAACTGTTTTTT
CDR3 protein: CASSLLGPSGKLFF

V gene: TRBV5-4
D gene: .
clone size: many
J gene: TRBJ2-1
CDR3 DNA: TGTGCCAGCAGCTTGCAAGGTGAGGGAAGGAATGAGCAGTTCTTC
CDR3 protein: CASSLQGEGRNEQFF

V gene: TRBV7-9
D gene: .
clone size: .
J gene: TRBJ1-1
CDR3 DNA: TGTGCCAGCAGCTTAAGTGTAAAAACTGAAGCTTTCTTT
CDR3 protein: CASSLSVKTEAFF

V gene: TRBV19
D gene: .
clone size: .
J gene: TRBJ2-1
CDR3 DNA: TGTGCCAGTAGTATCGACTACAATGAGCAGTTCTTC
CDR3 protein: CASSIDYNEQFF

V gene: TRBV2
D gene: .
clone size: few
J gene: TRBJ2-3
CDR3 DNA: TGTGCCAGCAGGCCGACAAGGATGGGCACAGATACGCAGTATTTT
CDR3 protein: CASRPTRMGTDTQYF

V gene: TRBV7-9
D gene: .
clone size: many
J gene: TRBJ2-7
CDR3 DNA: TGTGCCAGCAGCTTAGGGGACGCCGACATCTACGAGCAGTACTTC
CDR3 protein: CASSLGDADIYEQYF

V gene: TRBV28
D gene: .
clone size: few
J gene: TRBJ1-2
CDR3 DNA: TGTGCCAGCAGTACCCCACAGGCGACCTATGGCTACACCTTC
CDR3 protein: CASSTPQATYGYTF

V gene: TRBV5-6
D gene: TRBD1
clone size: .
J gene: TRBJ1-2
CDR3 DNA: TGTGCCAGCAGCATAGGGACAGTGCCTAACTATGGCTACACCTTC
CDR3 protein: CASSIGTVPNYGYTF

V gene: TRBV27
D gene: .
clone size: .
J gene: TRBJ2-1
CDR3 DNA: TGTGCCAGCATCCCTTCTGGGGGCAATGAGCAGTTCTTC
CDR3 protein: CASIPSGGNEQFF

V gene: TRBV10-1
D gene: TRBD2
clone size: .
J gene: TRBJ2-7
CDR3 DNA: TGCGCCAGCAGTGTACGGGGGGGAGAGCAGTACTTC
CDR3 protein: CASSVRGGEQYF

V gene: TRBV11-3
D gene: .
clone size: .
J gene: TRBJ2-7
CDR3 DNA: TGTGCCAGCAGCTTAGCTCCTACCTACGAGCAGTACTTC
CDR3 protein: CASSLAPTYEQYF

V gene: TRBV19
D gene: .
clone size: few
J gene: TRBJ1-2
CDR3 DNA: TGTGCCAGTAGTATAGAAGAGGGCCGTGCTAACTATGGCTACACCTTC
CDR3 protein: CASSIEEGRANYGYTF

V gene: TRBV9
D gene: .
clone size: .
J gene: TRBJ1-1
CDR3 DNA: TGTGCCAGCAGCGTACACCGGGGGACTGAAGCTTTCTTT
CDR3 protein: CASSVHRGTEAFF

V gene: TRBV2
D gene: TRBD2
clone size: many
J gene: TRBJ2-5
CDR3 DNA: TGTGCCAGCAGTGAAGAATTTAGCGGGGCGACCCAGTACTTC
CDR3 protein: CASSEEFSGATQYF

V gene: TRBV19
D gene: .
clone size: .
J gene: TRBJ1-1
CDR3 DNA: TGTGCCAGTAGTATAGATGGGGCTTGGAACACTGAAGCTTTCTTT
CDR3 protein: CASSIDGAWNTEAFF

V gene: TRBV19
D gene: .
clone size: few
J gene: TRBJ1-5
CDR3 DNA: TGTGCCAGTAGTATAGTAGGGCGGCATGGGAATCAGCCCCAGCATTTT
CDR3 protein: CASSIVGRHGNQPQHF

V gene: TRBV5-1
D gene: .
clone size: .
J gene: TRBJ2-7
CDR3 DNA: TGCGCCAGCAGCTCCCAGGGTGGGGTCGGGGAGCAGTACTTC
CDR3 protein: CASSSQGGVGEQYF

V gene: TRBV6-1
D gene: .
clone size: .
J gene: TRBJ1-2
CDR3 DNA: TGTGCCAGCATCCCGAGCAGGAACTATGGCTACACCTTC
CDR3 protein: CASIPSRNYGYTF

V gene: TRBV6-1
D gene: .
clone size: .
J gene: TRBJ1-2
CDR3 DNA: TGTGCCAGCAGTGGGACGAGCGGTTCCTATGGCTACACCTTC
CDR3 protein: CASSGTSGSYGYTF

V gene: TRBV20-1
D gene: .
clone size: .
J gene: TRBJ2-7
CDR3 DNA: TGCAGTCCCCGAGGGGGGGCCGAGCAGTACTTC
CDR3 protein: CSPRGGAEQYF